What follows is one T cell receptor beta chain and its context. The data originate from a study of blood T cell repertoires in COVID-19. At the level of the study: Sources were T cells, B-cell-depleted T cells, or PBMCs; the material itself was cDNA or gDNA.

Authors' data handling: Researchers report that nucleated cell counts were estimated from reference gene primer amplification. This table comes from immunoSEQ multiplex PCR, and its TCRdb copy is limited to in-frame clones, with some not included. That table supplies the V and J calls and clone size; D and trimming were determined from the DNA. In the table there are about 240,000 clones, around 87% of which are singletons. Germline CDR1 is PRHDT and CDR2 is FYEKMQ (reference sequence). V was clipped by 2 bases and J by 5 bases, with 4 bases between them. There are 11 residues in the CDR3. The chain joins TRBV13 to TRBJ2-7; D ambiguous. The clonotype comes from a man aged 60-69 years who had recovered from COVID-19. Specimen: peripheral blood. The CDR3 here is CASSLSHEQYF. The CDR3 nucleotides read TGTGCCAGCAGCTTAAGCCACGAGCAGTACTTC.